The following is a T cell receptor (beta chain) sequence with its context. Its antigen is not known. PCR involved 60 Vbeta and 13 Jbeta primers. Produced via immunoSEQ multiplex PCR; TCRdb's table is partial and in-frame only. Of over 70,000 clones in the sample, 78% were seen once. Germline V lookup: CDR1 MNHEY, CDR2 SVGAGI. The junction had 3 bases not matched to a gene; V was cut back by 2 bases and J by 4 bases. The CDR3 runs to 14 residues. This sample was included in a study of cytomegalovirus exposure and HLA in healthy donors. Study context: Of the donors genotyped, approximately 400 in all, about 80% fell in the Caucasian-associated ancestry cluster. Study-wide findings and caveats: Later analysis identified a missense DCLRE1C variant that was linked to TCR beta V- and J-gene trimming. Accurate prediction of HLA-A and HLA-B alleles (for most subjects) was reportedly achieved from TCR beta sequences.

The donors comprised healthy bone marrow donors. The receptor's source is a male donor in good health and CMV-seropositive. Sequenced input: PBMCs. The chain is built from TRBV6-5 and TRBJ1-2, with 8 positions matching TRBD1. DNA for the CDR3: TGTGCCAGCAGTTACGGACAGGGTCTCTATGGCTACACCTTC. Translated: CASSYGQGLYGYTF.